This TCR beta chain was documented in a study of breast tumors, draining lymph nodes, adjacent tissues. Study-wide results and caveats: Luminal-like breast cancer showed significantly greater tumor-nontumor repertoire similarity than basal-like breast cancer did. Tumors had less TCR diversity than lymph nodes, more than nontumor tissue.

TCRdb called the multiplex PCR reads again in MiXCR, with one record for every CDR3 protein. The sample has about 100,000 distinct CDR3 sequences; 21% are singletons. Germline V gene data show CDR1 as SNHLY and CDR2 as FYNNEI. J was trimmed by 2 bases and V by 6 bases; bases with no gene match: 6. This CDR3 spans 14 amino acids. Samples came from axillary lymph nodes draining the breast cancer. This clonotype occurred many times. Its antigen remains unknown. The sample consisted of axillary lymph node tissue. The sequence was obtained from a female donor with breast cancer. Some clones in this sample may be carry-over from other donors' samples. This rearrangement joins TRBV2 to TRBJ1-2, with TRBD1 matching over 7 bases. The CDR3 bases are TGTGCCAGCAGACGGACAGGCTTCAACTATGGCTACACCTTC. Residues: CASRRTGFNYGYTF.